This T cell receptor (beta chain) was captured in a study of control samples from healthy donors and cancer patients. Sequencing was performed with immunoSEQ multiplex PCR; in TCRdb, only in-frame clones are kept and a portion is missing. The sample yields tens of thousands of clones, roughly nine tenths seen once. This clone was seen once. The sample comprised blood. This sequence originates from a man between 50 and 59 years old in good health.

The CDR3 coding sequence is TGTGCCACCAGTGATTTACGGGGGGGTGAGCAGTTCTTC. Its translation is CATSDLRGGEQFF. This chain joins TRBV24-1 and TRBJ2-1, with TRBD2 matching 8 bases. Germline V gene data show CDR1 as KGHDR and CDR2 as SFDVKD. This CDR3 comprises 13 residues. V shed 1 base and J 9 bases; nucleotides not matched to a gene: 1.